This T cell receptor beta chain appears in the sequencing data of a study of blood T cells in healthy people across ages. Study observations and caveats: In the absence of known donor CMV status, changes in expanded clonotypes were possibly confounded.

This CDR3 has 15 residues. The V end was cut by 0 bases, the J end by 5 bases, with 10 bases between. Germline values: CDR1 LGHNA, CDR2 YSLEER. As to this clonotype: Its specificity is not known.

The second PCR ran about 6 to 12 cycles with a sample-barcoded 5' primer and J-beta primers. A template-switch adaptor with 12 random nucleotides tagged each cDNA molecule. TCRdb re-analysed the 5' RACE reads in MiXCR, keeping a single row per CDR3 protein. The repertoire holds 1.5 million or so distinct CDR3 sequences, with approximately 43% as singletons. Specimen: blood. The chain employs TRBV4-3 and TRBJ2-2; D is uncertain. The sequence was collected from a woman under 30 in good health. The CDR3 loop is CASSQDRFTTGELFF. The CDR3 DNA follows: TGCGCCAGCAGCCAAGATCGCTTCACTACCGGGGAGCTGTTTTTT.